This T cell receptor (beta chain) is from a study of metastatic and nonmetastatic thyroid tumors (dated by TCRdb to 2019 to 2021). Turning to the overall study: The researchers compared repertoires between peripheral blood samples and tumor or nodule tissue samples from patients with malignant or benign thyroid disease. Overall results and qualifications from the work: In both blood and tumor samples, malignant tumors were reported to have significantly higher TCR beta diversity than benign nodules.

The library was produced with PCR. Sequencing took place on an Illumina HiSeq 4000. The TCR beta-chain CDR3 region of each patient was profiled by high-throughput sequencing. The study's own analysis went as follows. A classifier to discriminate distant-metastatic papillary thyroid cancer patients was built from CDR3 differences across clinicopathological groups. Repertoire diversity was assessed with the Shannon index, and tumor-blood repertoire similarity with the Morisita-Horn index. TCRdb passed the public sequencing reads through fastp at Q25 and MiXCR, retaining productive beta sequences. The V and J calls reflect TCRdb's pipeline rather than the authors' work. This sample lists tens of thousands of clones; roughly an eighth were detected once. The leading ten clones occupy approximately 8.8% of the sample. There are many counts of this clone. The antigen this receptor binds is unknown. It has no much larger one-base neighbor in the sample; base qualities were not kept.

Before undergoing thyroid surgery, none of the patients had been given any kind of treatment. Using T-cell receptor beta sequencing, the study looked back at clinical samples from patients collected from the early 2010s to the late 2010s. Ends trimmed: V by 2 bases, J by 5 bases; bases unmatched to a gene: 3. The CDR3 runs 14 amino acids, cysteine and phenylalanine included. The read is trimmed to its CDR3 DNA, 42 bases read in frame from base 1. According to the germline V gene, CDR1 reads SGHDN and CDR2 reads FVKESK. The origin of this receptor is a female donor with papillary thyroid cancer or a benign thyroid nodule (not recorded which). Some clones in this sample may be carry-over from other donors' samples. The V and J genes are TRBV14 and TRBJ1-1, with 9 bases in between that match TRBD1. The sample comprised tumor tissue. The CDR3 is CASSQHRGQTEAFF. The nucleotides are TGTGCCAGCAGCCAACACAGGGGGCAGACTGAAGCTTTCTTT.